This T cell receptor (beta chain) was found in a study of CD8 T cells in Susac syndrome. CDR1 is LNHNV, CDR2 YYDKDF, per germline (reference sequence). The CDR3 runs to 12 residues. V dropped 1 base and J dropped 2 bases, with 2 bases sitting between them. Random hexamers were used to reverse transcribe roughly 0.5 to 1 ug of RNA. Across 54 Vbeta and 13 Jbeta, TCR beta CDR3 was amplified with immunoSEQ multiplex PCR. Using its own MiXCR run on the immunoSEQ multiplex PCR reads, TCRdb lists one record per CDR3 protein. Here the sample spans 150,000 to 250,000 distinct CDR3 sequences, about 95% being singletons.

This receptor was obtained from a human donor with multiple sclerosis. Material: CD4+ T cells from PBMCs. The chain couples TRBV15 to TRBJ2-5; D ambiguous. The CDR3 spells CATSRVQETQYF. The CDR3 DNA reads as TGTGCCACCAGCAGAGTACAAGAGACCCAGTACTTC.